This entry concerns a single TCR beta chain. This entry belongs to a study of blood T cell repertoires in COVID-19. On the study more broadly: Specimens from acute and convalescent COVID-19 originated in the United States, Italy and Spain. PBMCs, B-cell-depleted T cells, or T cells provided the cDNA or gDNA that made up the material.

In the authors' workflow: The authors estimated nucleated cell counts from reference gene primer amplification. The protocol was immunoSEQ multiplex PCR, while the TCRdb copy is restricted to in-frame clones and leaves out a portion. The D gene and trimming were derived from the DNA, and the V and J assignments and clone size from that table. The sample consists of 70,000 to 100,000 clones, over 70% of them appearing once. The CDR3 has 14 amino acids. Trimming took off 4 bases at V and 4 bases at J, with 13 bases between the two ends. The germline CDR1 and CDR2 sequences are LGHDT and YNNKEL (reference sequence).

The V call is TRBV3-1 (or the pseudogene TRBV3-2), the J call TRBJ1-2; D unresolved. The sequencing input was peripheral blood. The receptor was derived from a woman between 50 and 59 years old with acute or convalescent COVID-19. This chain's CDR3 is CASSRGGDGYGYTF. The CDR3, as DNA: TGTGCCAGCAGCCGCGGAGGAGACGGCTATGGCTACACCTTC.